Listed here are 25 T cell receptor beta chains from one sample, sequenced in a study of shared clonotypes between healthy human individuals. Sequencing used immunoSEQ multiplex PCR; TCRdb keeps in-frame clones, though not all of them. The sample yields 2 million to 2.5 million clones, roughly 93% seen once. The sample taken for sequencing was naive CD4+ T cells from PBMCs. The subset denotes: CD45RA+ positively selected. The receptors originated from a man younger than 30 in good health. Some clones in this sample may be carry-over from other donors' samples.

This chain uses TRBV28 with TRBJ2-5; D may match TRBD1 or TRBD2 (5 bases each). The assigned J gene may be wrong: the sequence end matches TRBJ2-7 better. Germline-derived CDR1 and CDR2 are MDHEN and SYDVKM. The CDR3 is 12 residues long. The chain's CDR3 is CASTRRGVEQYF. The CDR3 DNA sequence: TGTGCCAGCACTAGAAGAGGGGTCGAGCAGTACTTC.

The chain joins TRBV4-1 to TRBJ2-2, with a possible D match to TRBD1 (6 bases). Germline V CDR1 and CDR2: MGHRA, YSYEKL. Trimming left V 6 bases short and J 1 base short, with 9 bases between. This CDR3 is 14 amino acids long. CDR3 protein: CASRPGQNTGELFF. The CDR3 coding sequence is TGCGCCAGCAGACCGGGACAGAACACCGGGGAGCTGTTTTTT.

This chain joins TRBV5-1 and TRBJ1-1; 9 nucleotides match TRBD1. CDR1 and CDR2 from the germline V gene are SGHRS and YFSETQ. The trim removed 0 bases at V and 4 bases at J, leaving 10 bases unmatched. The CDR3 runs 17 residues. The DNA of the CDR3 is TGCGCCAGCAGCTTGGCAGGGGGACAGGGAGGCGCCACTGAAGCTTTCTTT. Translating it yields CASSLAGGQGGATEAFF.

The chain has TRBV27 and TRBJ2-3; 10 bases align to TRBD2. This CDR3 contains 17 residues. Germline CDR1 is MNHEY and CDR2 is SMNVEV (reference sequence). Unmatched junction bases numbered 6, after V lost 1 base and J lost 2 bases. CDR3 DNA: TGTGCCAGCAGTTTATTCCTAGCGGGAGCGACCACAGATACGCAGTATTTT. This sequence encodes CASSLFLAGATTDTQYF.

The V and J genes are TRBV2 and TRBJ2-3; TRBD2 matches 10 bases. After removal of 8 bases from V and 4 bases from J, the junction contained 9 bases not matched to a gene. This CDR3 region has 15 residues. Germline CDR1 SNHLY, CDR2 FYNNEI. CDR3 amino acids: CASPRTSGRSDTQYF. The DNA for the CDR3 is TGTGCCAGCCCCCGGACTAGCGGTAGATCAGATACGCAGTATTTT.

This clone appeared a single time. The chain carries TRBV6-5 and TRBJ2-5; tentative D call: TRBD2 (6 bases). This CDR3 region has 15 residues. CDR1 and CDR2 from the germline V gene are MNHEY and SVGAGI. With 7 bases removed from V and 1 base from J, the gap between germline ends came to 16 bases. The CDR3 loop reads CASKLTVGGQETQYF. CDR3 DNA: TGTGCCAGCAAACTCACGGTGGGGGGCCAAGAGACCCAGTACTTC.

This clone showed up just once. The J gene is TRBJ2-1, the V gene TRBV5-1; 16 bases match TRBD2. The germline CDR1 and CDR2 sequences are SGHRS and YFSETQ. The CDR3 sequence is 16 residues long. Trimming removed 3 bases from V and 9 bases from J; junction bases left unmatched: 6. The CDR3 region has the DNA TGCGCCAGCAGCTCCGGGACTAGCGGGAGGGCCCTTGAGCAGTTCTTC. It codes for CASSSGTSGRALEQFF.

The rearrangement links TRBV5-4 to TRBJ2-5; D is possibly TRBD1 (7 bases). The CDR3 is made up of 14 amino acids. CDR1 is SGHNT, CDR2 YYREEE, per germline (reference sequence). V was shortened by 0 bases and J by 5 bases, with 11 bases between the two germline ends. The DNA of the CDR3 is TGTGCCAGCAGCTTGGCCGCAGGGGGGGAGACCCAGTACTTC. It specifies CASSLAAGGETQYF.

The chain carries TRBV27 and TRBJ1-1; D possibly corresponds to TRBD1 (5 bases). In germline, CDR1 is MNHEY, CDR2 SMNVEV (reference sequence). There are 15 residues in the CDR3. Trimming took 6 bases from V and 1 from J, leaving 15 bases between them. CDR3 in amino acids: CASRGGGRRNTEAFF. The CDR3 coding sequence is TGTGCCAGCAGGGGGGGAGGCAGAAGGAACACTGAAGCTTTCTTT.

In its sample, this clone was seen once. CDR3 protein: CASSRPTGGEQYF. As DNA, the CDR3 is TGTGCCAGCAGCCGACCCACAGGGGGCGAGCAGTACTTC. The chain joins TRBV7-2 to TRBJ2-7, with 8 bases lining up with TRBD1. The CDR3 runs 13 residues. Germline CDR1 SGHTA, CDR2 FQGNSA. V shed 5 bases and J 6 bases; nucleotides not matched to a gene: 6.

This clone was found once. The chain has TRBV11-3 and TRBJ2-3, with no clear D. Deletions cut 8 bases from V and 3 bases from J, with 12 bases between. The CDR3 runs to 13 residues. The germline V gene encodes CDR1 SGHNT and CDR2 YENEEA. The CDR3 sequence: CASGSRDTDTQYF. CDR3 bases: TGTGCCAGCGGCAGCCGTGATACAGATACGCAGTATTTT.

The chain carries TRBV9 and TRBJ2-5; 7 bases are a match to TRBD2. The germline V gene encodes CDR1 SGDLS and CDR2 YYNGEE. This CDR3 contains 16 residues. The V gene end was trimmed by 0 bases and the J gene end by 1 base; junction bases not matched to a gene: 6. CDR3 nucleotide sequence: TGTGCCAGCAGCGTAGCGGCGGGAGTCGGCCAAGAGACCCAGTACTTC. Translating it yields CASSVAAGVGQETQYF.

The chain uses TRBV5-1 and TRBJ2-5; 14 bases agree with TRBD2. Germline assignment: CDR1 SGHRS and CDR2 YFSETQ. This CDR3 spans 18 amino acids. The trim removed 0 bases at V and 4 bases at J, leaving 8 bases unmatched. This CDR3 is CASSLEGLAGESGETQYF. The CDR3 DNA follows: TGCGCCAGCAGCTTGGAGGGACTAGCGGGAGAGTCAGGAGAGACCCAGTACTTC.

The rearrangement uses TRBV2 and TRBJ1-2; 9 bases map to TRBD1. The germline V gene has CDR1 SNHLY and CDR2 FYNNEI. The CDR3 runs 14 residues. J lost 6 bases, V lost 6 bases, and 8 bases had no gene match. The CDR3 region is CASSRDRERNGYTF. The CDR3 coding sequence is TGTGCCAGCAGCCGGGACAGGGAGAGGAATGGCTACACCTTC.

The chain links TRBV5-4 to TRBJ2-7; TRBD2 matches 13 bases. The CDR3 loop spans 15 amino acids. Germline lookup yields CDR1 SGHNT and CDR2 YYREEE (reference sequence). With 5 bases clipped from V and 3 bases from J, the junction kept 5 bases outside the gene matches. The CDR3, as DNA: TGTGCCAGCAGTTCCCGGACTAGCGGGGGCTACGAGCAGTACTTC. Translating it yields CASSSRTSGGYEQYF. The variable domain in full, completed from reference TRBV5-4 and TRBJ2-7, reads ETGVTQSPTHLIKTRGQQVTLRCSSQSGHNTVSWYQQALGQGPQFIFQYYREEENGRGNFPPRFSGLQFPNYSSELNVNALELDDSALYLCASSSRTSGGYEQYFGPGTRLTVT.

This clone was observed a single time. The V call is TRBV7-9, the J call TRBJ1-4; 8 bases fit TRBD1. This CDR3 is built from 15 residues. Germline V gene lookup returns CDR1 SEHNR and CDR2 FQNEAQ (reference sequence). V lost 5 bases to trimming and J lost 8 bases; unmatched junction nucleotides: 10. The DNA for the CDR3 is TGTGCCAGCAGCCCCGAGGGGGACAGGACCGAAAAACTGTTTTTT. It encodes CASSPEGDRTEKLFF.

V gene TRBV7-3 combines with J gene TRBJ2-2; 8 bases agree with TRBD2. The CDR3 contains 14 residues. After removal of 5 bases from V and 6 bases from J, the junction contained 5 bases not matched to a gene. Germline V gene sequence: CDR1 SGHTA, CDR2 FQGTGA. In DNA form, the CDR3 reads TGTGCCAGCAGCACCCGACTAGCGCCCGGGGAGCTGTTTTTT. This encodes CASSTRLAPGELFF.

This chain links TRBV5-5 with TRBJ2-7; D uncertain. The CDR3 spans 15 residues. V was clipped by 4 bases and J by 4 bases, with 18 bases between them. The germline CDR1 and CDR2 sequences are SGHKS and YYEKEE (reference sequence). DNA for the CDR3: TGTGCCAGCAGCATGACCGGAGCGACCCCTTACGAGCAGTACTTC. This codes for CASSMTGATPYEQYF.

The CDR3 region is CASSPRGGDEKLFF. Written as DNA, the CDR3 is TGTGCCAGCAGTCCCAGGGGGGGGGATGAAAAACTGTTTTTT. J is TRBJ1-4 and V is TRBV6-5; 7 bases are shared with TRBD1. CDR3 length equals 14 residues. Per germline, CDR1 MNHEY and CDR2 SVGAGI. After removal of 5 bases from V and 6 bases from J, the junction contained 6 bases not matched to a gene.

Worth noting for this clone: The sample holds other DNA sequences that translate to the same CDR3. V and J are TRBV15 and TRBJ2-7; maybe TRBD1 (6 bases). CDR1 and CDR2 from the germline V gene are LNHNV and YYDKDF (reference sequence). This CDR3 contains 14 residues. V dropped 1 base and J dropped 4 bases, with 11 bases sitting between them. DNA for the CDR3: TGTGCCACCAGCAGAGGTCAGGGGCTGTACGAGCAGTACTTC. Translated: CATSRGQGLYEQYF.

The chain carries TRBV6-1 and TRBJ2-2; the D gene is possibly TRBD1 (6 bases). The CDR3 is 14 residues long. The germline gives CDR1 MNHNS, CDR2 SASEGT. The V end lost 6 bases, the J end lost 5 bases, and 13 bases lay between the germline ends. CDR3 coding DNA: TGTGCCAGCAGGGAACCGACAGGAACCGGGGAGCTGTTTTTT. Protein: CASREPTGTGELFF.

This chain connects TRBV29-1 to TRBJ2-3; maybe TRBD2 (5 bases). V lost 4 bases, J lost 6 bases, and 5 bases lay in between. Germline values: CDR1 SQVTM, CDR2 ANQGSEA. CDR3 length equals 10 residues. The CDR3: CSVGEDTQYF. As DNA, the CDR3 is TGCAGCGTTGGGGAGGATACGCAGTATTTT.

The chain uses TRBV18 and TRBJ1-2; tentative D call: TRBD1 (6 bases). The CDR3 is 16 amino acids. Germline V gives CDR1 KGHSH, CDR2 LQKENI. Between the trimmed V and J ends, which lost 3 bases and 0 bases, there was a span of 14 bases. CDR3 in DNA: TGTGCCAGCTCACCTGGGCAGGGGAATTCTAACTATGGCTACACCTTC. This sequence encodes CASSPGQGNSNYGYTF.

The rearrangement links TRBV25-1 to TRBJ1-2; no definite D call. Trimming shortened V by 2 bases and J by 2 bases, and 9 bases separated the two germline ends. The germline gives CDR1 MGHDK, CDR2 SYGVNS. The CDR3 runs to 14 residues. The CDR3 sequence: CASSEARRNYGYTF. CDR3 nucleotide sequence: TGTGCCAGCAGTGAAGCCCGGCGGAACTATGGCTACACCTTC.

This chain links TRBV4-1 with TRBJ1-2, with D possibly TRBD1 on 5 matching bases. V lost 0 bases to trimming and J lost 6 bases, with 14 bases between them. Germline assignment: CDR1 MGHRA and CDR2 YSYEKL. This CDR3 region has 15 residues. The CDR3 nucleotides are TGCGCCAGCAGCCAAGACTACCCGGGGGTCCATGGCTACACCTTC. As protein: CASSQDYPGVHGYTF.